The source of this T cell receptor beta chain is a study of cytomegalovirus exposure and HLA in healthy donors. V lost 1 base, J lost 0 bases, and 7 bases lay in between. Looked up from germline, CDR1 is SGHNT and CDR2 is YYREEE (reference sequence). This CDR3 is built from 15 residues. The PCR contained 60 Vbeta and 13 Jbeta primers. Only in-frame clones appear in the TCRdb table, and some are missing; sequencing was by immunoSEQ multiplex PCR. The sample gives about 73,000 clones, 60% to 75% of which show up once; 9.5% to 15% is in the top ten. The chain recombines TRBV5-4 with TRBJ2-2; D ambiguous. Material for sequencing was PBMCs. The TCR comes from a man aged 65 to 79 in good health and CMV-seronegative. The CDR3 reads CASSLFGPNTGELFF. The CDR3 DNA reads as TGTGCCAGCAGCTTGTTTGGGCCGAACACCGGGGAGCTGTTTTTT.